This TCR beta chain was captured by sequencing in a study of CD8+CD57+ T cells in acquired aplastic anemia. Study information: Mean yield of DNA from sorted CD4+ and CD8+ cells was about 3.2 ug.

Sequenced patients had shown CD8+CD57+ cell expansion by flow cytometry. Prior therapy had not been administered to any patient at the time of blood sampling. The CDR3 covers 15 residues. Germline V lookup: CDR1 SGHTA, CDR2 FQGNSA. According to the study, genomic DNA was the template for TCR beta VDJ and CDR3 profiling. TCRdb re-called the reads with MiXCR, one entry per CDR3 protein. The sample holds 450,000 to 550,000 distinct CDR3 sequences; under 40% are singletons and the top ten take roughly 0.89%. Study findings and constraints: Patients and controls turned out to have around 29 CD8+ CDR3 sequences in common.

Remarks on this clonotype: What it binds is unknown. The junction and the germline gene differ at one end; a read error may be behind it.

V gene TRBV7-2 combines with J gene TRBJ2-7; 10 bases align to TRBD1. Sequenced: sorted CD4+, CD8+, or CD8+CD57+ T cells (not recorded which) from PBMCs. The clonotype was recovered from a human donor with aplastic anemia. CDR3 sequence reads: CASSLGQGPLYEQYF. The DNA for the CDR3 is TGCGCCAGCAGCTTGGGACAGGGGCCCCTCTACGAGCAGTACTTC.